This T cell receptor beta chain was retrieved from a study of relationships among human T cell subsets. Whole-study results and caveats: Bead sorting may have left some CD4+CD8+ double-positive cells.

The V and J ends lost 6 bases and 7 bases respectively, with 16 bases between them. CDR3 length: 14 residues. Looked up from germline, CDR1 is ENHRY and CDR2 is SYGVKD. Turning to this clonotype: The antigen remains undetermined.

The T cell receptor alpha and beta CDR3 regions were amplified from mRNA by semiquantitative ARM-PCR. ARM-PCR used tagged nested gene-specific primers, then communal superprimers for exponential amplification. TCRdb reanalysed the multiplex PCR reads using MiXCR and keeps one entry per CDR3 protein. Altogether around 2,400 distinct CDR3 sequences are present, 40% to 50% being singletons, with the ten largest covering less than 55%. The sequencing input was activated T cells sorted from blood. This sample's subset: CD45RA-RO-CD69+ activated T cells. The rearrangement links TRBV10-3 to TRBJ2-1; D is perhaps TRBD1 (6 bases). This receptor was taken from a man aged 40-49 years in good health. The chain's CDR3 is CAISERQETNEQFF. CDR3 bases: TGTGCCATCAGCGAAAGACAGGAGACGAATGAGCAGTTCTTC.